Presented here are 8 T cell receptor beta chains from one specimen sequenced in a study of regulatory T cells in long-lasting Graves disease. Time point noted: newly diagnosed GD, antithyroid drugs for less than 3 months. Generation of the TCR library employed RNA extracted from PBMCs. HTBI primers from iRepertoire and Arm-PCR of CDR3 regions yielded the TCR beta libraries. TCRdb recomputed calls from the multiplex PCR reads with MiXCR, one row per CDR3 protein. The sample has hundreds of thousands of distinct CDR3 sequences, roughly 15% seen once. These data were likewise used in another study, on T cells in Graves' hyperthyroidism and ophthalmopathy.

The sequencing used peripheral blood mononuclear cells (PBMCs), collected at new diagnosis, from a patient treated with antithyroid drugs. The source of these receptors is a woman younger than 45 with Graves disease.

The chain combines TRBV6-4 with TRBJ2-1; D perhaps matches TRBD1 (6 bases). Per germline, CDR1 MRHNA and CDR2 SNTAGT. V gave up 0 bases and J gave up 2 bases, with 11 bases separating them. CDR3 length equals 16 residues. In nucleotides, the CDR3 is TGTGCCAGCAGTGACTCGACCAGGGGTACCTACAATGAGCAGTTCTTC. This translates into CASSDSTRGTYNEQFF.

The chain uses TRBV28 and TRBJ2-5; D perhaps matches TRBD2 (5 bases). The germline V and J ends were trimmed by 4 bases and 2 bases, with 11 bases remaining between them. The germline gives CDR1 MDHEN, CDR2 SYDVKM. CDR3 length: 14 amino acids. Here the CDR3 reads CASSSGSLQETQYF. The CDR3 DNA reads TGTGCCAGCAGTTCGGGAAGCCTACAAGAGACCCAGTACTTC. The entire variable domain, with the rest obtained from reference TRBV28 and TRBJ2-5, is as follows: DVKVTQSSRYLVKRTGEKVFLECVQDMDHENMFWYRQDPGLGLRLIYFSYDVKMKEKGDIPEGYSVSREKKERFSLILESASTNQTSMYLCASSSGSLQETQYFGPGTRLLVL.

This chain connects TRBV18 to TRBJ2-5, with D perhaps matching TRBD1 (6 bases). Germline V CDR1 and CDR2: KGHSH, LQKENI. Trimming shortened V by 6 bases and J by 3 bases, and 14 bases separated the two germline ends. This CDR3 is built from 14 residues. The DNA for the CDR3 is TGTGCCAGCTCGCCCGGGACAATAGAAGAGACCCAGTACTTC. It yields the protein CASSPGTIEETQYF.

This clonotype was seen repeatedly, ten times or more. This chain connects TRBV20-1 to TRBJ1-4; no firm D call. The length of the CDR3 is 12 residues. Germline lookup yields CDR1 DFQATT and CDR2 SNEGSKA (reference sequence). The CDR3 sequence: CRLIRTNEKLFF. In DNA, the CDR3 is TGCAGATTAATTCGAACTAATGAAAAACTGTTTTTT.

Worth noting for this clonotype: This may be a read error: a much more frequent sequence differs by one nucleotide. The chain carries TRBV7-9 and TRBJ1-6; D may be TRBD1 (5 bases). Germline assignment: CDR1 SEHNR and CDR2 FQNEAQ (reference sequence). This CDR3 comprises 16 residues. The CDR3 DNA sequence: TGTGCCTGCAGCTTACAGACAGCAACACCTAATTCACCCCTCCACTTT. Its protein product is CACSLQTATPNSPLHF.

This chain uses TRBV6-1 with TRBJ1-1; D not certain. Germline V CDR1 and CDR2: MNHNS, SASEGT. This CDR3 is built from 13 residues. V lost 7 bases to trimming and J lost 5 bases, with 14 bases between them. The CDR3 DNA reads as TGTGCCAGCAACCTGGCGTTGGGGACTGAAGCTTTCTTT. Its translation is CASNLALGTEAFF.

This clonotype was found many times. CDR3 in DNA: TGTGCCAGCACCGGACAGGAGTCATCCTACAATGAGCAGTTCTTC. Translation: CASTGQESSYNEQFF. The chain joins TRBV12-3 or TRBV12-4 to TRBJ2-1, with 7 bases fitting TRBD1. This CDR3 has 15 residues. With 7 bases clipped from V and 1 base from J, the junction kept 7 bases outside the gene matches.

This clonotype was counted only a few times. The chain joins TRBV18 to TRBJ2-1, with 9 bases lining up with TRBD1. Germline CDR1 reads KGHSH; CDR2 reads LQKENI. The CDR3 is 16 amino acids. The V segment lost 3 bases and the J segment 7 bases; nucleotides outside the gene matches: 10. The CDR3 DNA follows: TGTGCCAGCTCACCTCAACAGGGGGCGAATGGAAATGAGCAGTTCTTC. Its protein product is CASSPQQGANGNEQFF. Drawing the rest from reference TRBV18 and TRBJ2-1, the complete variable domain is NAGVMQNPRHLVRRRGQEARLRCSPMKGHSHVYWYRQLPEEGLKFMVYLQKENIIDESGMPKERFSAEFPKEGPSILRIQQVVRGDSAAYFCASSPQQGANGNEQFFGPGTRLTVL.